This TCR beta chain was identified during a study of T cell responses to AZD1222 COVID-19 vaccine. The study, taken as a whole, reports: Clonal diversity may have been underestimated in mostly white British donors. Repertoires were obtained solely post-peak T cell response.

Per the germline V gene, CDR1 is SGDLS and CDR2 is YYNGEE. This CDR3 spans 14 amino acids. V shed 3 bases and J shed 6 bases, with 13 bases lying between them. Clones were read by immunoSEQ multiplex PCR, and TCRdb kept only the in-frame ones, dropping some. The data hold about 21,000 clones, with roughly 82% observed a single time. Details on this clone: What it binds is unknown.

The source was peripheral blood, collected on day 0 of AZD1222 vaccination. This receptor was identified in an adult in good health. The chain joins TRBV9 to TRBJ1-5, with D possibly being TRBD1 (6 bases). This CDR3 reads CASSDTTGTQPQHF. The CDR3 DNA sequence: TGTGCCAGCAGCGACACGACAGGCACTCAGCCCCAGCATTTT.